Below are 3 T cell receptor beta chains sequenced from a single sample in a study of T cell changes during pregnancy in multiple sclerosis. This table comes from immunoSEQ multiplex PCR, and its TCRdb copy is limited to in-frame clones, with some not included. This table holds around 77,000 clones, 90% to 95% found once. This material consisted of peripheral blood, taken in the third trimester of pregnancy. The receptor source for this set is a female donor with multiple sclerosis, enrolled in a pregnancy study.

This chain links TRBV7-3 with TRBJ1-6, with 8 bases identical to TRBD1. The CDR3 is 16 amino acids. The germline V gene encodes CDR1 SGHTA and CDR2 FQGTGA. The junction had 4 bases not matched to a gene; V was cut back by 2 bases and J by 4 bases. The CDR3 is CASSLHRGTYNSPLHF. CDR3 sequence (DNA): TGTGCCAGCAGCTTACACAGGGGGACTTATAATTCACCCCTCCACTTT. The variable domain in full, with the rest retrieved from reference TRBV7-3 and TRBJ1-6, is GAGVSQTPSNKVTEKGKYVELRCDPISGHTALYWYRQSLGQGPEFLIYFQGTGAADDSGLPNDRFFAVRPEGSVSTLKIQRTERGDSAVYLCASSLHRGTYNSPLHFGNGTRLTVT.

The chain uses TRBV19 and TRBJ2-7, with a tentative D call TRBD2 (5 bases). Germline CDR1 reads LNHDA; CDR2 reads SQIVND (reference sequence). The CDR3 has 14 amino acids. V shed 4 bases and J shed 6 bases, with 16 bases lying between them. The CDR3 nucleotides read TGTGCCAGTAGTACCCCGGACTCACCCCGCGAGCAGTACTTC. It translates to CASSTPDSPREQYF.

The chain combines TRBV19 with TRBJ2-6; TRBD1 matches 10 bases. The CDR3 sequence is 20 residues long. J was trimmed by 0 bases and V by 4 bases; bases with no gene match: 12. Germline V lookup: CDR1 LNHDA, CDR2 SQIVND (reference sequence). DNA of the CDR3: TGTGCCAGTAGTACCGACCTTCCGGGACAGGGGCCCTCTGGGGCCAACGTCCTGACTTTC. It codes for CASSTDLPGQGPSGANVLTF. Variable domain in full (rest from reference TRBV19 and TRBJ2-6): DGGITQSPKYLFRKEGQNVTLSCEQNLNHDAMYWYRQDPGQGLRLIYYSQIVNDFQKGDIAEGYSVSREKKESFPLTVTSAQKNPTAFYLCASSTDLPGQGPSGANVLTFGAGSRLTVL.